This TCR beta chain comes out of a study of T-cell reconstitution after alpha-beta-depleted transplantation in children. For TCRbeta, the library was prepared with unique molecular identifiers. TCRdb passed the PCR reads through MiXCR, listing each CDR3 protein once. The repertoire includes roughly 610,000 distinct CDR3 sequences, about 10% of them detected once, and roughly 4% sits in the top ten. Germline V lookup: CDR1 MNHNS, CDR2 SASEGT. The V end lost 6 bases, the J end lost 5 bases, and 17 bases lay between the germline ends. This CDR3 comprises 15 residues. This clonotype showed up many times. V and J are TRBV6-1 and TRBJ1-5; D might be TRBD1 (6 bases). Here the sequenced sample was PBMCs from the stem cell graft donor, taken from the stem cell graft. The sequence derives from a human donor who donated a stem cell graft to a child with acute myeloid leukemia. CDR3 region: CASSALSSGDQPQHF. The CDR3 DNA sequence: TGTGCCAGCAGCGCCCTCTCCTCAGGGGATCAGCCCCAGCATTTT.